Listed here are 31 T cell receptor beta chains from one sample, sequenced in a study of T cells after yellow fever vaccination. A single record per CDR3 protein comes from TCRdb applying MiXCR to the 5' RACE reads. The table lists tens of thousands of distinct CDR3 sequences, 3.4% of them singletons. Here the sequenced sample was PBMCs, either bulk or a sorted T-cell subset (CD4+, CD8+, memory, or dextramer-sorted; not recorded which), taken 35 to 50 days after the first yellow fever vaccination. The receptors were gathered from a man between 18 and 35 years old who received the YFV17D yellow fever vaccine.

This clonotype was observed at least ten times. The V and J genes are TRBV9 and TRBJ1-3; weak D call: TRBD1 (6 bases). This CDR3 is built from 16 residues. Per germline, CDR1 SGDLS and CDR2 YYNGEE. Trimming shortened V by 4 bases and J by 0 bases, and 14 bases separated the two germline ends. The CDR3 region is CASSPEGGDSGNTIYF. The CDR3 DNA follows: TGTGCCAGCAGCCCCGAGGGGGGGGACTCTGGAAACACCATATATTTT.

This clonotype was observed many times. The rearrangement uses TRBV6-5 and TRBJ2-3; no reliable D call. Germline values: CDR1 MNHEY, CDR2 SVGAGI. V dropped 6 bases and J dropped 3 bases, with 10 bases sitting between them. This CDR3 has 13 amino acids. CDR3 loop: CASSLPATDTQYF. The DNA of the CDR3 is TGTGCCAGCAGCCTTCCTGCGACAGATACGCAGTATTTT.

This clonotype was observed at least ten times. This chain links TRBV29-1 with TRBJ2-7, with 11 positions matching TRBD1. Per germline, CDR1 SQVTM and CDR2 ANQGSEA. This CDR3 is 13 amino acids long. The ends lost 4 bases at V and 5 bases at J; junction bases unmatched: 4. The CDR3 sequence: CSVGWDRGNEQYF. The DNA for the CDR3 is TGCAGCGTTGGATGGGACAGGGGGAACGAGCAGTACTTC.

Judged by abundance, this clonotype is medium-sized. The V and J genes are TRBV12-3 or TRBV12-4 and TRBJ2-3, with TRBD2 matching 8 bases. Trimming at V came to 6 bases and at J to 4 bases, leaving 12 bases not matched to a gene. The CDR3 has 16 residues. The CDR3 nucleotides read TGTGCCAGCAGGCCCCTCGCCGGGGGGGCTGCAGATACGCAGTATTTT. Its translation: CASRPLAGGAADTQYF.

This clonotype was found many times. The J gene is TRBJ2-3, the V gene TRBV6-5, with 8 bases lining up with TRBD2. The CDR3 totals 13 residues. The V and J ends lost 6 bases and 6 bases, in that order; junction bases with no gene match: 5. The V gene's germline CDR1 is MNHEY and CDR2 SVGAGI. The CDR3 sequence: CASSGQRGDTQYF. The CDR3 coding sequence is TGTGCCAGCAGCGGCCAGCGGGGGGATACGCAGTATTTT.

The gene calls are TRBV5-5 and TRBJ2-3; 7 positions match TRBD1. The trim removed 1 base at V and 5 bases at J, leaving 7 bases unmatched. Germline CDR1 SGHKS, CDR2 YYEKEE (reference sequence). The CDR3 has 15 residues. CDR3 nucleotides: TGTGCCAGCAGCTTGTTGGGACAGAGCCTAGATACGCAGTATTTT. Encoded protein: CASSLLGQSLDTQYF.

This clonotype was recorded many times. This CDR3 reads CASSSSAGGRRGEQFF. The CDR3 DNA reads TGTGCCAGCAGCTCTTCGGCGGGGGGCCGACGGGGTGAGCAGTTCTTC. The rearrangement uses TRBV6-5 and TRBJ2-1, with 8 bases aligning to TRBD2. The ends lost 6 bases at V and 9 bases at J; junction bases unmatched: 16. This CDR3 is built from 16 residues. Germline lookup yields CDR1 MNHEY and CDR2 SVGAGI.

This clonotype has at least ten counts. This rearrangement joins TRBV5-5 to TRBJ2-7; D may be TRBD2 (5 bases). Looked up from germline, CDR1 is SGHKS and CDR2 is YYEKEE (reference sequence). The CDR3 has 15 residues. Trimming cost V 4 bases and J 0 bases, with 14 bases left between them. The CDR3 sequence is CASSRLRDPSYEQYF. The CDR3 coding sequence is TGTGCCAGCAGCCGGCTCCGGGATCCCTCCTACGAGCAGTACTTC.

By sample fraction, this clonotype is medium-sized. The chain joins TRBV12-3 or TRBV12-4 to TRBJ2-3, with a weak D call TRBD1 (5 bases). V gave up 6 bases and J gave up 1 base, with 11 bases separating them. CDR3 length equals 14 residues. CDR3 residues: CASRSGLGTDTQYF. Here the CDR3 DNA reads TGTGCCAGCAGATCAGGGCTGGGCACAGATACGCAGTATTTT.

This clonotype was found many times. The rearrangement joins TRBV9 to TRBJ2-3; D unresolved. The CDR3 runs to 14 residues. Trimming removed 2 bases at V and 1 base at J, with 8 bases between. Germline CDR1 SGDLS, CDR2 YYNGEE. For the CDR3, the DNA is TGTGCCAGCAGCGTTGGGCCTGGCACAGATACGCAGTATTTT. Translating gives CASSVGPGTDTQYF. Based on the CDR3 plus reference TRBV9 and TRBJ2-3, the full variable domain is DSGVTQTPKHLITATGQRVTLRCSPRSGDLSVYWYQQSLDQGLQFLIQYYNGEERAKGNILERFSAQQFPDLHSELNLSSLELGDSALYFCASSVGPGTDTQYFGPGTRLTVL.

There are many counts of this clonotype. The chain links TRBV28 to TRBJ2-7, with 7 bases identical to TRBD1. Germline V gene sequence: CDR1 MDHEN, CDR2 SYDVKM. CDR3 length: 13 amino acids. V was clipped by 3 bases and J by 4 bases; unmatched bases: 3. The CDR3 sequence: CASSLTGYYEQYF. The CDR3 DNA is TGTGCCAGCAGTTTGACAGGGTATTACGAGCAGTACTTC.

In its sample, this clonotype was seen many times. This rearrangement joins TRBV5-1 to TRBJ2-5; D possibly corresponds to TRBD2 (5 bases). V shed 0 bases and J shed 1 base, with 7 bases lying between them. CDR3 length: 14 residues. CDR1 is SGHRS, CDR2 YFSETQ, per germline. The CDR3 reads CASSLGAGQETQYF. CDR3 bases: TGCGCCAGCAGCTTGGGGGCGGGCCAAGAGACCCAGTACTTC.

This clonotype was recorded many times. The V call is TRBV20-1, the J call TRBJ2-2, with D maybe TRBD2 (5 bases). Trimming took 0 bases from V and 7 from J, leaving 15 bases between them. CDR1 and CDR2 from the germline V gene are DFQATT and SNEGSKA (reference sequence). The CDR3 totals 15 residues. The CDR3 protein is CSARDPQREIGELFF. In DNA, the CDR3 is TGCAGTGCTAGAGATCCGCAAAGGGAGATCGGGGAGCTGTTTTTT.

This clonotype has at least ten counts. This sequence joins TRBV20-1 and TRBJ2-1; 8 bases are a match to TRBD1. Germline V gene sequence: CDR1 DFQATT, CDR2 SNEGSKA (reference sequence). V lost 7 bases, J lost 5 bases, and 7 bases stayed unmatched. This CDR3 contains 13 residues. In DNA, the CDR3 is TGCAGTGAGACTCAGGGGGCGGACAATGAGCAGTTCTTC. It yields the protein CSETQGADNEQFF.

This clonotype showed up many times. This sequence joins TRBV10-3 and TRBJ1-1; tentatively, D is TRBD1 (6 bases). CDR3 length: 14 amino acids. V lost 2 bases to trimming and J lost 4 bases, with 11 bases between them. Germline V gives CDR1 ENHRY, CDR2 SYGVKD. The CDR3 coding sequence is TGTGCCATCAGTGAGGAGGGGGGGATCACTGAAGCTTTCTTT. Residues: CAISEEGGITEAFF.

This clonotype was counted many times. The chain uses TRBV2 and TRBJ2-3; 7 bases map to TRBD2. CDR3 length: 14 amino acids. V was clipped by 5 bases and J by 2 bases; unmatched bases: 4. The germline gives CDR1 SNHLY, CDR2 FYNNEI. CDR3 nucleotides: TGTGCCAGCAGTTTCCTAGCGGACACAGATACGCAGTATTTT. This gives the protein CASSFLADTDTQYF.

By share, this clonotype counts as medium-sized. The chain combines TRBV18 with TRBJ2-5; no firm D call. V dropped 5 bases and J dropped 2 bases, with 9 bases sitting between them. This CDR3 is 13 amino acids long. CDR1 KGHSH and CDR2 LQKENI come from the germline V gene. For the CDR3, the DNA is TGTGCCAGCTCAATTCAAATGCAAGAGACCCAGTACTTC. It is translated as CASSIQMQETQYF.

This clonotype came up many times. This chain links TRBV18 with TRBJ2-5, with 11 bases lining up with TRBD1. Germline CDR1 KGHSH, CDR2 LQKENI. V dropped 4 bases and J dropped 5; count of bases not matched to a gene: 6. The CDR3 is made up of 15 amino acids. This CDR3 reads CASSLRDRGTETQYF. For the CDR3, the DNA is TGTGCCAGCTCACTCCGGGACAGGGGGACGGAGACCCAGTACTTC.

This clonotype was counted ten times or more. The chain carries TRBV12-3 or TRBV12-4 and TRBJ1-1, with 7 positions matching TRBD1. There are 13 residues in the CDR3. Losses at the gene ends were 3 bases for V and 5 bases for J; bases not matched to a gene: 3. Written as DNA, the CDR3 is TGTGCCAGCAGTTTCCCAGGGGGAACTGAAGCTTTCTTT. Encoded protein: CASSFPGGTEAFF.

This clonotype was observed at least ten times. V gene TRBV6-2 or TRBV6-3 combines with J gene TRBJ2-1; the D gene is possibly TRBD2 (5 bases). CDR1 and CDR2 from the germline V gene are MNHEY and SVGEGT. The CDR3 is 14 amino acids. V shed 7 bases and J shed 3 bases, with 13 bases lying between them. Here the CDR3 DNA reads TGTGCCAGCACCCCAGCGGATCTCTACAATGAGCAGTTCTTC. This encodes CASTPADLYNEQFF.

The chain links TRBV3-1 to TRBJ2-3; D is possibly TRBD1 or TRBD2 (6 bases each). Per the germline V gene, CDR1 is LGHDT and CDR2 is YNNKEL (reference sequence). There are 16 residues in the CDR3. V lost 1 base and J lost 2, with 13 bases in between. The CDR3 loop reads CASSQGPGANTDTQYF. DNA for the CDR3: TGTGCCAGCAGCCAAGGACCGGGGGCAAACACAGATACGCAGTATTTT.

This clonotype showed up many times. This sequence joins TRBV19 and TRBJ2-1; TRBD2 agrees at 9 bases. V shed 6 bases and J 1 base; nucleotides not matched to a gene: 4. The CDR3 length is 15 residues. Germline CDR1 is LNHDA and CDR2 is SQIVND (reference sequence). The CDR3 DNA reads as TGTGCCAGTAGACGACTAGCGGATTCCTACAATGAGCAGTTCTTC. The encoded protein is CASRRLADSYNEQFF.

This clonotype showed up many times. This chain joins TRBV5-1 and TRBJ2-7; the match to TRBD2 covers 14 bases. CDR1 is SGHRS and CDR2 is YFSETQ in the germline V gene. The CDR3 runs 18 residues. V shed 2 bases and J 0 bases; nucleotides not matched to a gene: 7. The DNA for the CDR3 is TGCGCCAGCAGCTTAGGACTAGCGGGGGGCCAAAGCTCCTACGAGCAGTACTTC. Translation: CASSLGLAGGQSSYEQYF. Variable domain in full (rest from reference TRBV5-1 and TRBJ2-7): KAGVTQTPRYLIKTRGQQVTLSCSPISGHRSVSWYQQTPGQGLQFLFEYFSETQRNKGNFPGRFSGRQFSNSRSEMNVSTLELGDSALYLCASSLGLAGGQSSYEQYFGPGTRLTVT.

Note on this clonotype: A much larger clone differs from this one at a single base, so this may be a read error. The V and J genes are TRBV6-6 and TRBJ1-2; tentative D call: TRBD1 (6 bases). The V and J ends lost 5 bases and 9 bases respectively, with 16 bases between them. The CDR3 sequence is 13 residues long. Germline V gives CDR1 MNHNY, CDR2 SVGAGI (reference sequence). Here the CDR3 DNA reads TGTGCCAGCAGTCCCGGGGACATTTTTAGCTACACCTTC. Its translation is CASSPGDIFSYTF.

As concerns this clonotype: A much bigger clone sits one base away, suggesting this may be a read error. V is TRBV20-1 and J is TRBJ2-2; tentative D call: TRBD2 (6 bases). Germline V gene sequence: CDR1 DFQATT, CDR2 SNEGSKA (reference sequence). The CDR3 extends over 16 amino acids. The CDR3: CCARDPRGPATGELFF. The CDR3 bases are TGCTGTGCTAGAGATCCGCGGGGACCGGCCACCGGGGAGCTGTTTTTT.

The sample holds many counts of this clonotype. This chain links TRBV2 with TRBJ2-3, with a weak D call TRBD2 (5 bases). Per germline, CDR1 SNHLY and CDR2 FYNNEI. Trimming shortened V by 5 bases and J by 11 bases, and 17 bases separated the two germline ends. The CDR3 extends over 13 amino acids. The CDR3 reads CASSFWLEEMQYF. CDR3 in DNA: TGTGCCAGCAGTTTCTGGTTGGAGGAGATGCAGTATTTT.

This clonotype came up many times. The chain uses TRBV13 and TRBJ2-1; the D gene is possibly TRBD1 (5 bases). V lost 0 bases and J 4 bases, leaving 10 bases between the germline ends. The CDR3 sequence is 15 residues long. Germline CDR1 is PRHDT and CDR2 is FYEKMQ (reference sequence). CDR3 nucleotide sequence: TGTGCCAGCAGCTTAGGCCCAGACAGATACAATGAGCAGTTCTTC. Amino acid sequence: CASSLGPDRYNEQFF.

This clonotype was observed many times. The V and J genes are TRBV12-3 or TRBV12-4 and TRBJ1-1; 9 bases align to TRBD1. V dropped 5 bases and J dropped 3; count of bases not matched to a gene: 4. CDR3 length equals 14 residues. The CDR3 DNA is TGTGCCAGCAGTACAGGGGGCGGTGACACTGAAGCTTTCTTT. Translation: CASSTGGGDTEAFF.

The table lists this clonotype with many counts. J is TRBJ2-2 and V is TRBV29-1, with 7 bases matching TRBD1. Germline V gene sequence: CDR1 SQVTM, CDR2 ANQGSEA. J was trimmed by 2 bases and V by 4 bases; bases with no gene match: 4. This CDR3 has 14 residues. The CDR3 reads CSVGNRGNTGELFF. The CDR3, as DNA: TGCAGCGTTGGGAACAGGGGTAACACCGGGGAGCTGTTTTTT.

This clonotype was counted ten times or more. This chain uses TRBV28 with TRBJ1-6; D is possibly TRBD1 (6 bases). The CDR3 runs to 12 residues. Germline lookup yields CDR1 MDHEN and CDR2 SYDVKM. V was cut by 2 bases and J by 14 bases, with 10 bases left in between. Here the CDR3 DNA reads TGTGCCAGCAGTTTAACCTGGGACACCCTCCACTTT. Its protein product is CASSLTWDTLHF.

This clonotype was seen at least ten times. The J gene is TRBJ2-1, the V gene TRBV4-1, with D perhaps matching TRBD1 or TRBD2 (5 bases each). The CDR3 is made up of 21 amino acids. In germline, CDR1 is MGHRA, CDR2 YSYEKL. V dropped 5 bases and J dropped 3 bases, with 32 bases sitting between them. In DNA, the CDR3 is TGCGCCAGCAGCAAGCGAGGTTACCGGGACGCAAAGAGTGGAAACTACAATGAGCAGTTCTTC. It codes for CASSKRGYRDAKSGNYNEQFF.